This T cell receptor beta chain emerged from a study of CD8 T cells in Susac syndrome. RNA in amounts of roughly 0.5 to 1 ug was reverse transcribed with random hexamers. TCRdb passed the immunoSEQ multiplex PCR reads through MiXCR, listing each CDR3 protein once. The sample records some 99,000 distinct CDR3 sequences, around 97% being singletons. The CDR3 sequence is 15 residues long. The V and J ends lost 7 bases and 4 bases, in that order; junction bases with no gene match: 6. Germline V gene sequence: CDR1 LGHDT, CDR2 YNNKEL (reference sequence). The specimen sequenced was CD4+ T cells from PBMCs. The J gene is TRBJ2-2, the V gene TRBV3-1; 10 bases agree with TRBD1. This clonotype originated in a human donor in good health. The CDR3 loop is CASNRQGAGTGELFF. CDR3 DNA: TGTGCCAGCAACCGACAGGGGGCGGGCACCGGGGAGCTGTTTTTT.